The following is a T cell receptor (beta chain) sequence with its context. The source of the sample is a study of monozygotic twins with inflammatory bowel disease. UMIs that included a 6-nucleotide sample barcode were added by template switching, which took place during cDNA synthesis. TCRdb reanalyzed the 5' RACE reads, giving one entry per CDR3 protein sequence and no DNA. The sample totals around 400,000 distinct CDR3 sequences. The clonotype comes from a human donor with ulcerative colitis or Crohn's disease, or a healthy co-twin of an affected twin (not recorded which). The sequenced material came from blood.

The CDR3: CSAILGGSSYNEQFF. This rearrangement joins TRBV20-1 to TRBJ2-1; TCRdb designates TRBD1, a call that cannot be tested without DNA. Germline CDR1 is DFQATT and CDR2 is SNEGSKA (reference sequence). The CDR3 runs 15 residues.